This T cell receptor beta chain was found in a study of blood T cell repertoires in COVID-19. As for the study in general: COVID-19 samples collected from the United States, Italy and Spain covered acute and convalescent phases. From T cells, B-cell-depleted T cells, or PBMCs came the material, which was cDNA or gDNA.

A few counts support this clone. Original processing methods: From reference gene primer amplification, estimates of nucleated cell counts were derived. Assay used: immunoSEQ multiplex PCR; TCRdb lists only in-frame clones, some missing. That table gives V, J and clone size, and the DNA gave D and trimming. Of tens of thousands of clones in the sample, about 81% were seen once. This CDR3 is built from 14 residues. The V end lost 7 bases, the J end lost 0 bases, and 12 bases lay between the germline ends. Germline CDR1 MNHNY, CDR2 SVGAGI (reference sequence). The gene calls are TRBV6-6 and TRBJ2-5; possible D gene TRBD2, 6 bases. Sample: peripheral blood. This TCR came from a human donor in a cohort sampled during active COVID-19. The DNA for the CDR3 is TGTGCCAGCACCAAGGGAGGAAACCAAGAGACCCAGTACTTC. Translation gives CASTKGGNQETQYF.